The clone carrying this T cell receptor beta chain was observed a single time. Its antigen is not identified. The data belong to a study of OX40 agonist ivuxolimab in advanced cancers. Study overall: Eligibility rules accepted prior anti-PD-1, anti-PD-L1 or anti-CTLA-4 therapy, and around 44% had some. Partial response was recorded in three patients: one hepatocellular carcinoma and two cutaneous melanoma cases. Overall study results and limits: What antigens the expanded peripheral T cells recognized was never established. CD4+ and CD8+ T cells in blood underwent clonal expansion by week 6 at 0.1 to 3.0 mg/kg.

TCRdb keeps only in-frame clones here, not all; method: immunoSEQ multiplex PCR. The sample has tens of thousands of clones, about nine tenths seen once. Trimming stripped 4 bases from V and 6 bases from J, with 22 bases between. CDR3 length: 17 residues. Germline V gives CDR1 SGHAT, CDR2 FQNNGV. The source is an adult with an advanced solid tumor such as melanoma, head and neck, liver or kidney cancer. The sample was CD4+ or CD8+ T cells sorted from blood, taken in a trial of the OX40 agonist ivuxolimab. This chain connects TRBV11-2 to TRBJ2-1; TRBD2 might be the D (5 bases). CDR3 residues: CASSYLHSVWRVNEQFF. For the CDR3, the DNA is TGTGCCAGCAGCTACCTTCACAGCGTCTGGCGGGTCAATGAGCAGTTCTTC.